This T cell receptor beta chain originates from a study of blood T cell repertoires in COVID-19. Produced via immunoSEQ multiplex PCR; TCRdb's table is partial and in-frame only. The table records roughly 8,500 clones, roughly 88% of them present only once. The CDR3 sequence is 14 residues long. Germline CDR1 SGHAT, CDR2 FQNNGV. The junction had 5 bases not matched to a gene; V was cut back by 2 bases and J by 7 bases. The receptor was isolated from a woman aged 50 to 60 with active or convalescent COVID-19. The chain recombines TRBV11-2 with TRBJ2-1; 7 bases line up with TRBD2. Sample: peripheral blood. The CDR3 region is CASSLMRTRNEQFF. The DNA of the CDR3 is TGTGCCAGCAGCTTAATGCGGACTAGGAATGAGCAGTTCTTC.